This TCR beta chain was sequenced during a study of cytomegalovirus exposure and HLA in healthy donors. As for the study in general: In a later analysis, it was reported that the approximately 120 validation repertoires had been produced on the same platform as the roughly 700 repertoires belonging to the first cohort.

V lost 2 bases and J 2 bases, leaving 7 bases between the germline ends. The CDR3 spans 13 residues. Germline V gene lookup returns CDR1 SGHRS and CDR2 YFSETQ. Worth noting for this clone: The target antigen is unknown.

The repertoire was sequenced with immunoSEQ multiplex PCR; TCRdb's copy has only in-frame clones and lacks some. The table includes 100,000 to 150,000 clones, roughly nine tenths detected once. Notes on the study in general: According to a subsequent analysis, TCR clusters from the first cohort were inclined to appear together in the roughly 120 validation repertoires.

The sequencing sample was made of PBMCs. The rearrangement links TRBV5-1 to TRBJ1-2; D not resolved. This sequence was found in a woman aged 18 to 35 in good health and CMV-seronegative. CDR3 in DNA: TGCGCCAGCAGCTTTACAGAGAACTATGGCTACACCTTC. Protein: CASSFTENYGYTF.